The clone carrying this T cell receptor (beta chain) turned up a few times. Its specificity is not known. During colonoscopy, one to two rectal pinch biopsies were collected. TCRdb's copy holds only in-frame clones and misses some; the assay was immunoSEQ multiplex PCR. The table shows tens of thousands of clones, with 55% to 85% occurring only once. This specimen comes from a study of pediatric ulcerative colitis. About the research overall: Most patients had pancolitis, and two had left-sided colitis. Study observations and caveats: In rectum, acute severe colitis had expanded clones and less diversity. Blood-rectal clonal overlap within each person was significantly higher in ulcerative colitis patients than controls. Rectal pinch biopsies may include blood-derived T cells.

The CDR3 is 17 residues long. Germline-derived CDR1 and CDR2 are SGHNT and YYREEE (reference sequence). The J segment lost 1 base and the V segment lost 0 bases, leaving 7 bases of the junction unmatched. Sequenced: gut tissue. This receptor was obtained from a boy younger than 18 with severe ulcerative colitis. V and J are TRBV5-4 and TRBJ1-3; 7 nucleotides match TRBD1. The CDR3 nucleotides are TGTGCCAGCAGCTTGGGAGGGGGCAGCATATCTGGAAACACCATATATTTT. Its translation: CASSLGGGSISGNTIYF.